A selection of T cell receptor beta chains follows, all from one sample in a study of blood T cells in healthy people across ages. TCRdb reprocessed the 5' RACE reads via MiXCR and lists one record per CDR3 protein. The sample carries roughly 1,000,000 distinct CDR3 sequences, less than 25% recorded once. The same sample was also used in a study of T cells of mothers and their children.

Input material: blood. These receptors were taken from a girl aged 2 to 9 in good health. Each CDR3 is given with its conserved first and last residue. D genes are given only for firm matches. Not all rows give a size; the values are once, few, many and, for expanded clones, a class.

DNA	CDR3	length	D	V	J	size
TGCGCCAGCAGCTTGGGGACTCTAGCGGGCTACAATGAGCAGTTCTTC	CASSLGTLAGYNEQFF	16	TRBD2	TRBV5-1	TRBJ2-1	-
TGCAGCGCCGGGGGGGGACAGCCTAACTATGGCTACACCTTC	CSAGGGQPNYGYTF	14	TRBD1	TRBV29-1	TRBJ1-2	few
TGCAGCGTTGCCCCGAAGGGTGAAGCTTTCTTT	CSVAPKGEAFF	11	-	TRBV29-1	TRBJ1-1	-
TGCAGCGTTGCCGAAACTAGGGGGGAGACCCAGTACTTC	CSVAETRGETQYF	13	-	TRBV29-1	TRBJ2-5	few
TGTGCCAGCAACCTAAGGGACGAGCAGTACTTC	CASNLRDEQYF	11	-	TRBV28	TRBJ2-7	-
TGTGCCAGCAGTTCTATGACAGGCCAAGAGACCCAGTACTTC	CASSSMTGQETQYF	14	-	TRBV6-6	TRBJ2-5	-
TGTGCCAGCAGTCCCTCGGCGATAGCGGGGGAGTACTTC	CASSPSAIAGEYF	13	TRBD2	TRBV6-1	TRBJ2-1	few
TGTGCCAGCATCCAAGGGAAGACCTACGAGCAGTACTTC	CASIQGKTYEQYF	13	-	TRBV28	TRBJ2-7	few
TGTGCCACCCCCTCAATCAATAACACCGGGGAGCTGTTTTTT	CATPSINNTGELFF	14	-	TRBV12-3/TRBV12-4	TRBJ2-2	-
TGTGCCAGCAGTGGAAGGGGACTAGCGGGAGGTAACTACGAGCAGTACTTC	CASSGRGLAGGNYEQYF	17	TRBD2	TRBV2	TRBJ2-7	few
TGTGCCAGCAGCCCTAGCGGGAGGAGCAATGAGCAGTTCTTC	CASSPSGRSNEQFF	14	TRBD2	TRBV12-3/TRBV12-4	TRBJ2-1	-
TGTGCCAGCAGTTTAGCTGTGGTCGACACTCGGTCTGGGGCCAACGTCCTGACTTTC	CASSLAVVDTRSGANVLTF	19	-	TRBV27	TRBJ2-6	few
TGCAGCGTTGGGCTAAGTTCCTACAATGAGCAGTTCTTC	CSVGLSSYNEQFF	13	-	TRBV29-1	TRBJ2-1	-
TGTGCCAGCAGTGAAGTGAGAAGACAGGTTAGCAATCAGCCCCAGCATTTT	CASSEVRRQVSNQPQHF	17	-	TRBV6-1	TRBJ1-5	few
TGCAGTGCCGCCAGGACTAGCTCCTACGAGCAGTACTTC	CSAARTSSYEQYF	13	TRBD2	TRBV20-1	TRBJ2-7	-
TGCAGCGTTGTAGGCCTCAAGAATGAGCAGTTCTTC	CSVVGLKNEQFF	12	-	TRBV29-1	TRBJ2-1	few
TGTGCCAGCAGCTCATGGACAGAACACTATGGCTACACCTTC	CASSSWTEHYGYTF	14	-	TRBV7-9	TRBJ1-2	few
TGCAGCGTTGAAGATCCAGGGGGAGGCGGCTACACCTTC	CSVEDPGGGGYTF	13	TRBD1	TRBV29-1	TRBJ1-2	-
TGTGCCGGAACCGGGACTAGCGGTAGCTCCTACAATGAGCAGTTCTTC	CAGTGTSGSSYNEQFF	16	TRBD2	TRBV28	TRBJ2-1	few